Listed below are T cell receptor beta chains from one sample, sequenced in a study of blood T cell repertoires in COVID-19. Using immunoSEQ multiplex PCR, the repertoire was profiled, and TCRdb retains in-frame clones only, with some absent. This sample yields approximately 230,000 clones, of which 84% are seen a single time; about 20% belongs to the top ten. Sequencing was carried out using peripheral blood. The source of these receptors is a man aged 25-40 years with active or convalescent COVID-19. Both conserved end residues are part of each CDR3. The D gene is left open where the match is weak. Where a row states a size, it is once, few, many or the class of an expanded clone; other rows omit it.

CDR3 DNA,CDR3 protein,CDR3 length,J gene,clone size,V gene,D gene
TGTGCCTGGAGTAGGGGACAGGGGGCTTACGAGCAGTACTTC,CAWSRGQGAYEQYF,14,TRBJ2-7,-,TRBV30,TRBD1
TGTGCCAGCCGCTTGGGTGTACAGTTGAACACTGAAGCTTTCTTT,CASRLGVQLNTEAFF,15,TRBJ1-1,few,TRBV7-9,-
TGTGCCAGCAAGGGGCAGGGGAATGAAAAACTGTTTTTT,CASKGQGNEKLFF,13,TRBJ1-4,-,TRBV11-2,-
TGTGCCAGCAGTCTCGGGACAAGCTCCTACGAGCAGTACTTC,CASSLGTSSYEQYF,14,TRBJ2-7,-,TRBV6-5,-
TGTGCCAGCAGTCCGACAGGGAGAAACACCATATATTTT,CASSPTGRNTIYF,13,TRBJ1-3,-,TRBV6-5,TRBD1
TGCGCCAGCACCGTGGGACAGTCGGAGACCCAGTACTTC,CASTVGQSETQYF,13,TRBJ2-5,-,TRBV5-1,TRBD1
TGTGCCAGCAGCCAAGAGGAGCGGAGCACTAGCACAGATACGCAGTATTTT,CASSQEERSTSTDTQYF,17,TRBJ2-3,-,TRBV3-1/TRBV3-2,-
TGCGCCAGCAGCCAAACCCGGACAGGCAGCTCCTACAATGAGCAGTTCTTC,CASSQTRTGSSYNEQFF,17,TRBJ2-1,-,TRBV4-3,TRBD1
TGTGCCACCAGGGCGTCGACAGACAAGTATGGCTACACCTTC,CATRASTDKYGYTF,14,TRBJ1-2,-,TRBV24-1,-
TGTGCCAGCAGCTTAGGGCTAGCGGGAGGCGAGCAGTACTTC,CASSLGLAGGEQYF,14,TRBJ2-7,-,TRBV11-2,TRBD2
TGTGCCAGCAGCTTGACTAGCGGGGCCGGTGAGCAGTTCTTC,CASSLTSGAGEQFF,14,TRBJ2-1,-,TRBV7-2,TRBD2
TGTGCCAGCAGTTTATACGGGGGAGGCAATCAGCCCCAGCATTTT,CASSLYGGGNQPQHF,15,TRBJ1-5,-,TRBV28,-
TGTGCCAGCAGCAGAGGGAGGCGGGAGACCGGGGAGACCCAGTACTTC,CASSRGRRETGETQYF,16,TRBJ2-5,-,TRBV5-4,TRBD2
TGTGCCAGCAGTCCCTGGGGGGGACTGGATGGCTACACCTTC,CASSPWGGLDGYTF,14,TRBJ1-2,-,TRBV27,-
TGTGCCAGTAGTCCCGGTTACTCCTATAATTCACCCCTCCACTTT,CASSPGYSYNSPLHF,15,TRBJ1-6,-,TRBV19,-
TGTGCCAGCAGTGCGACTAGCGGTTGGTACCAAGAGACCCAGTACTTC,CASSATSGWYQETQYF,16,TRBJ2-5,once,TRBV2,TRBD2
TGTGCCATCCCCGCCCAGCGGGGCTCCTACAATGAGCAGTTCTTC,CAIPAQRGSYNEQFF,15,TRBJ2-1,few,TRBV15,TRBD2
TGCGCCAGCAGCCAACCCAGGGGGAGAGATACGCAGTATTTT,CASSQPRGRDTQYF,14,TRBJ2-3,-,TRBV4-1,TRBD1
TGTGCCAGCAGCTTAGCGACAGTCTATGGCTACACCTTC,CASSLATVYGYTF,13,TRBJ1-2,few,TRBV7-8,-
TGTGCCAGCAGCTTAGGGGGGGCGGCGGGGCAGCCCCAGCATTTT,CASSLGGAAGQPQHF,15,TRBJ1-5,-,TRBV28,-
TGTGCCAGCAGTGAAAGTGGGTACAGGGAGAAGGGTGGCTACACCTTC,CASSESGYREKGGYTF,16,TRBJ1-2,-,TRBV6-1,-
TGTGCCAGCTCACCGACCGGACAGGGGTTATACGAGCAGTACTTC,CASSPTGQGLYEQYF,15,TRBJ2-7,few,TRBV18,TRBD1
TGTGCCAGCAGCGTCCAACAGGGGGTCACTGAAGCTTTCTTT,CASSVQQGVTEAFF,14,TRBJ1-1,-,TRBV5-4,TRBD1
TGCGCCAGCAGCCAAGGTCCGGGGGAGCGGGAGGCAGATACGCAGTATTTT,CASSQGPGEREADTQYF,17,TRBJ2-3,-,TRBV4-3,TRBD2
TGTGCCAGCAGCTTGAACTCGTTTTTAAACACCATATATTTT,CASSLNSFLNTIYF,14,TRBJ1-3,-,TRBV7-9,-
TGTGCCAGCTCCCGGGGGGGCTACACCTTC,CASSRGGYTF,10,TRBJ1-2,-,TRBV6-5,-
TGTGCCAGCAGCTTAGGAGCGGGAGGCTACACCGGGGAGCTGTTTTTT,CASSLGAGGYTGELFF,16,TRBJ2-2,-,TRBV11-3,TRBD2